This T cell receptor beta chain was identified in a study of graft-versus-host responses after intestinal transplantation. As for the study in general: Tacrolimus and steroids were given for about 3 years to all recipients after anti-thymocyte globulin induction.

Study results and limitations: In patients with graft-donor T cell macrochimerism, allograft graft-versus-host to host-versus-graft clonal ratios were high. Peak circulating GvH clone levels were associated with early post-transplant HvG declines. Present in recipient marrow, GvH clones included some that appeared first in ileum or blood.

Germline trimming cut 8 bases from V and 8 bases from J; bases unmatched to any gene: 6. Germline V gene data show CDR1 as SNHLY and CDR2 as FYNNEI. The CDR3 consists of 13 residues. Concerning this clone: Its antigen is undetermined.

The protocol was immunoSEQ multiplex PCR, while the TCRdb copy is restricted to in-frame clones and leaves out a portion. Seen here are under 150,000 clones, about 93% observed once, and the top ten hold around 0.12%. The V gene is TRBV2, the J gene TRBJ1-4; TRBD1 aligns across 9 bases. The clonotype was recovered from a human donor who received an intestinal transplant. Sequencing used unstimulated CD4+ T cells sorted from spleen or lymph node cells, obtained before intestinal transplant. The CDR3 sequence is CASGTGGEEKLFF. The CDR3 nucleotides are TGTGCCAGCGGTACAGGGGGCGAGGAAAAACTGTTTTTT.